This T cell receptor beta chain stems from a study of T cell responses to AZD1222 COVID-19 vaccine. Generated by immunoSEQ multiplex PCR, the TCRdb table keeps only in-frame clones and is missing some. The sample has 100,000 or so clones, roughly 92% seen once. Germline assignment: CDR1 SGHTA and CDR2 FQGNSA. There are 14 residues in the CDR3. V shed 6 bases, J shed 3 bases, and the junction held 3 bases outside the gene matches. The clonotype was recovered from an adult in good health. The chain employs TRBV7-2 and TRBJ2-1; TRBD1 agrees at 9 bases. Sequenced here: peripheral blood, sampled on day 0 of AZD1222 vaccination. The CDR3 sequence is CASSSGQGYNEQFF. The CDR3 DNA reads TGTGCCAGCAGTTCGGGACAGGGCTACAATGAGCAGTTCTTC.